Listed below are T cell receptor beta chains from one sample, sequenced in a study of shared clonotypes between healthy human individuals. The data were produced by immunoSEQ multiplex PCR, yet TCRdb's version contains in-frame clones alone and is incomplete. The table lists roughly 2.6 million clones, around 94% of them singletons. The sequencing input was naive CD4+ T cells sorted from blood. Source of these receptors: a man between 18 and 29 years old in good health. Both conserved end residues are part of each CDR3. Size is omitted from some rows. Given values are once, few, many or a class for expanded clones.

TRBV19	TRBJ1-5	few	CASSSGPNQPQHF
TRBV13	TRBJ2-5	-	CASSFRETQYF
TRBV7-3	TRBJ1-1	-	CASSLTASTEAFF
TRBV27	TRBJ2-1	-	CASSKGLVRAYNEQFF
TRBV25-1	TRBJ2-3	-	CASSGLLAMSTDTQYF
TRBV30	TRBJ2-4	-	CAWSLGGVANIQYF
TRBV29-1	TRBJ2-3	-	CSASVQGATDTQYF
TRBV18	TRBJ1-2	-	CASSPGVYSYGYTF
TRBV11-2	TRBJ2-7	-	CASSSSGTVHYEQYF
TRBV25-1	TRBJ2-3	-	CASSVGASNSDTQYF
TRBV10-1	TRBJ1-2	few	CASSESGAVGYTF
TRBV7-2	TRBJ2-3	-	CASSPRGGRGTDTQYF
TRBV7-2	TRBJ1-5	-	CASSLDQNQPQHF
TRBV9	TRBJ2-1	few	CASSVDPSSYNEQFF
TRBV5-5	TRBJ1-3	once	CASSLAGVAGNTIYF
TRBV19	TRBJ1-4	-	CASSQGALGEKLFF
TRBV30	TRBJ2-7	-	CAWSVNRWNEQYF
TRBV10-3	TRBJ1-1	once	CAIRGGRDTEAFF
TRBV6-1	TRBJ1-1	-	CASPKHRGAYEAFF
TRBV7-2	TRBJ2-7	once	CASSPTGLKYEQYF
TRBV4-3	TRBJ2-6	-	CASRPRSLDSPFSGANVLTF
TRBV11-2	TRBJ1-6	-	CASSFAGGSSPLHF
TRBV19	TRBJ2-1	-	CASSSGSSDEQFF
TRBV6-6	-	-	CASSRQGETYEQYF
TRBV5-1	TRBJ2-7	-	CASSLGTAIYEQYF
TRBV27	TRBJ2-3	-	CASSHKARGLGGEVDTQYF
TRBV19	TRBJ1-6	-	CASSIDGPTPSPLHF
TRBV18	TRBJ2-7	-	CASSPPPGTYEQYF
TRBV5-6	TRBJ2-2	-	CASTHRATGPSGGELFF
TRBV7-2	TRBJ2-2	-	CASSLDRLNTGELFF
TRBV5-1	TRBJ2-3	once	CASSLAGLAGVTDTQYF
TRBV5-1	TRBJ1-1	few	CASKSGTGYTEAFF
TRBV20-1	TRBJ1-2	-	CSARDPPGYTF
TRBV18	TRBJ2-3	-	CASSPGGTDTQYF
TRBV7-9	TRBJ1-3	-	CASSSDRVSGNTIYF
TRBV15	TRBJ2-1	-	CATSRDDSLGRKHNEQFF
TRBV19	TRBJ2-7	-	CASSARTGGGEQYF
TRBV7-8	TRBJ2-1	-	CASSRGTSGNEQFF
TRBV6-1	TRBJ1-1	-	CASGGVMNTEAFF
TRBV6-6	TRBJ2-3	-	CASILAGGQTDTQYF
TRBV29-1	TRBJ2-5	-	CSVSGTGNQETQYF
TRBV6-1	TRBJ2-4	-	CASRGTGGRRGIQYF
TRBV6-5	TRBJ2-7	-	CASRRTGGYEQYF
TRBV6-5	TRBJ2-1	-	CASTQGLAGDEQFF
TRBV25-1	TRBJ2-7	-	CASSGQGPYEQYF
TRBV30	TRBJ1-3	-	CAWSPNRAGNTIYF
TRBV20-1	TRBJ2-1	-	CSATGTFGQFF
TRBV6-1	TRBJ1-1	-	CASSEALRGSEAFF
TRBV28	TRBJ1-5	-	CASTKGGWTDYSNQPQHF
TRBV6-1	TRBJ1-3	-	CASSEEGSSGNTIYF
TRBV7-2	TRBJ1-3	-	CASSLSLSPGNTIYF
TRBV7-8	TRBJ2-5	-	CASSLDVVAGAQETQYF
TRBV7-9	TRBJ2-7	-	CASSPEGTGSYEQYF
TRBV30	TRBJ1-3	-	CAWNGGTSSGNTIYF
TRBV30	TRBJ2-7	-	CAWSLENYEQYF
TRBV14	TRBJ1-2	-	CASSQETGVWFGYTF
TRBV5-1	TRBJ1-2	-	CASSLWAALEGYTF